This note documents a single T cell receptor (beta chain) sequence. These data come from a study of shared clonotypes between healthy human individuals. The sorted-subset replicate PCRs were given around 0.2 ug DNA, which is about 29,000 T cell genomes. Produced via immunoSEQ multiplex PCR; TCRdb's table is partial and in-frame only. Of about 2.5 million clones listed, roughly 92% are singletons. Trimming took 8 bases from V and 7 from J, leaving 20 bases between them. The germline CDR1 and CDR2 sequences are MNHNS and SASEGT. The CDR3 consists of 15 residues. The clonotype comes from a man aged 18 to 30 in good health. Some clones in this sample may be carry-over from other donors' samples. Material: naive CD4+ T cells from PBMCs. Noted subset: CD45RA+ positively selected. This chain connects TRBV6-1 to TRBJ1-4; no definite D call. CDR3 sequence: CASQKAPGFGEKLFF. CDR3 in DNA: TGTGCCAGCCAAAAGGCTCCAGGCTTCGGTGAAAAACTGTTTTTT.